Here is one T cell receptor (beta chain) with its context. The data are from a study of blood T cell repertoires in COVID-19. The wider study: There were acute and convalescent COVID-19 samples, and they came from the United States, Italy and Spain. T cells, B-cell-depleted T cells, or PBMCs supplied cDNA or gDNA.

Trimming took 0 bases from V and 6 from J; bases not matched to a gene: 8. Germline V lookup: CDR1 MGHRA, CDR2 YSYEKL. There are 15 residues in the CDR3. Authors' analysis steps: Reference gene primers were amplified, and this amplification served to estimate nucleated cell counts. Sequencing was performed with immunoSEQ multiplex PCR; in TCRdb, only in-frame clones are kept and a portion is missing. That table gives V, J and clone size, and the DNA gave D and trimming. This sample yields about 88,000 clones, of which 90% are seen a single time; approximately 1.8% belongs to the top ten. The chain uses TRBV4-1 and TRBJ2-7; 7 positions match TRBD2. The sample comprised peripheral blood. The TCR originated in a man aged 55-75 years with acute or convalescent COVID-19. The CDR3 DNA sequence: TGCGCCAGCAGCCAAGATTGGGGAGGGAAGGTCGAGCAGTACTTC. Translating gives CASSQDWGGKVEQYF.